This TCR beta chain was captured by sequencing in a study of blood T cell repertoires in COVID-19. Looking at the study overall: Spain, Italy and the United States supplied samples that represented acute and convalescent COVID-19. T cells, B-cell-depleted T cells, or PBMCs provided the cDNA or gDNA that served as material.

The table lists this clone with a count of one. TCRdb's copy holds only in-frame clones and misses some; the assay was immunoSEQ multiplex PCR. The sample includes over 90,000 clones, about nine tenths of them seen just once. CDR1 and CDR2 (germline): MNHNS, SASEGT. Trimming cost V 3 bases and J 2 bases; bases outside gene matches: 1. This CDR3 is built from 14 residues. The chain joins TRBV6-1 to TRBJ1-5; 7 bases are a match to TRBD1. The source material was peripheral blood. The TCR comes from a woman older than 75 in a cohort sampled during active COVID-19. DNA of the CDR3: TGTGCCAGCAGTGATGGACAGGGCAATCAGCCCCAGCATTTT. This encodes CASSDGQGNQPQHF.